These 3 T cell receptor beta chains share one sample of origin, sequenced in a study of graft-versus-host responses after intestinal transplantation. Using immunoSEQ multiplex PCR, the repertoire was profiled, and TCRdb retains in-frame clones only, with some absent. The sample carries approximately 120,000 clones, approximately 90% recorded once. Their recognized antigens are unknown. Sequencing was performed on unstimulated CD4+ T cells sorted from spleen or lymph node cells, taken before intestinal transplant. All receptors derive from a human donor who received an intestinal transplant.

This clone was detected a few times. The gene calls are TRBV6-6 and TRBJ1-5; 7 nucleotides line up with TRBD1. The V and J ends lost 7 bases and 7 bases, in that order; junction bases with no gene match: 7. This CDR3 region has 13 residues. Germline assignment: CDR1 MNHNY and CDR2 SVGAGI (reference sequence). CDR3 DNA sequence: TGTGCCAGCACCCGACAGGGCGGCCAGCCCCAGCATTTT. It is translated as CASTRQGGQPQHF.

The CDR3 region has the DNA TGTGCCAGTAAAGGATCCCCCAGGGACGGGGGTAATGAAAAACTGTTTTTT. This encodes CASKGSPRDGGNEKLFF. The chain is built from TRBV5-4 and TRBJ1-4; D may be TRBD1 (5 bases). The V gene's germline CDR1 is SGHNT and CDR2 YYREEE (reference sequence). V shed 8 bases and J shed 4 bases, with 24 bases lying between them. The CDR3 has 17 amino acids.

In DNA, the CDR3 is TGTGCCACCAGCAGAGCGGACAGGGAACGTCAGCCCCAGCATTTT. Translation: CATSRADRERQPQHF. The chain combines TRBV15 with TRBJ1-5; 8 bases are shared with TRBD1. The germline V gene has CDR1 LNHNV and CDR2 YYDKDF (reference sequence). Trimming cost V 1 base and J 6 bases; bases outside gene matches: 5. The CDR3 length is 15 residues.